Listed here are 22 T cell receptor beta chains from one sample, sequenced in a study of PD-L1 blockade in urothelial cancer. Repertoires were generated with immunoSEQ multiplex PCR, while TCRdb's copy carries only in-frame clones and drops some. The profile shows tens of thousands of clones, 80% to 90% of them singletons. Sequenced material: PBMCs, taken around atezolizumab (anti-PD-L1) treatment. These receptors were obtained from a man aged 50-60 years with urothelial cancer.

This clone was observed a few times. The chain uses TRBV5-6 and TRBJ1-2; 10 bases line up with TRBD1. CDR1 and CDR2 from the germline V gene are SGHDT and YYEEEE. The CDR3 spans 15 residues. Germline trimming cut 5 bases from V and 1 base from J; bases unmatched to any gene: 5. CDR3 sequence reads: CASRLRDRGNYGYTF. Here the CDR3 DNA reads TGTGCCAGCAGGCTCCGGGACAGGGGTAACTATGGCTACACCTTC. Using reference TRBV5-6 and TRBJ1-2 for the parts outside the CDR3, the full variable domain is DAGVTQSPTHLIKTRGQQVTLRCSPKSGHDTVSWYQQALGQGPQFIFQYYEEEERQRGNFPDRFSGHQFPNYSSELNVNALLLGDSALYLCASRLRDRGNYGYTFGSGTRLTVV.

The chain uses TRBV27 and TRBJ2-3; 9 bases are a match to TRBD2. CDR3 size: 20 residues. The ends lost 6 bases at V and 6 bases at J; junction bases unmatched: 25. Germline V lookup: CDR1 MNHEY, CDR2 SMNVEV (reference sequence). CDR3 nucleotides: TGTGCCAGCAGGGTCAAAGGGCCTAGCGGGATCAAGAGGATTGAGGATACGCAGTATTTT. Its translation: CASRVKGPSGIKRIEDTQYF.

This clone was found a few times. This chain joins TRBV19 and TRBJ1-1; the D gene is possibly TRBD1 (5 bases). Looked up from germline, CDR1 is LNHDA and CDR2 is SQIVND (reference sequence). V was clipped by 1 base and J by 7 bases, with 10 bases between them. CDR3 length: 13 amino acids. The CDR3: CASSIARDYEAFF. In DNA form, the CDR3 reads TGTGCCAGTAGTATAGCCAGGGATTATGAAGCTTTCTTT.

This chain links TRBV4-1 with TRBJ2-1; no firm D call. Germline loops: CDR1 MGHRA, CDR2 YSYEKL. The germline V and J ends were trimmed by 0 bases and 0 bases, with 12 bases remaining between them. CDR3 size: 17 residues. CDR3 in DNA: TGCGCCAGCAGCCAAGACCCGTCCCTGAGCTCCTACAATGAGCAGTTCTTC. It yields the protein CASSQDPSLSSYNEQFF.

This clone has more than one count but fewer than ten. The chain combines TRBV6-6 with TRBJ1-1, with 8 bases that match TRBD1. The CDR3 spans 14 residues. With 4 bases clipped from V and 1 base from J, the junction kept 2 bases outside the gene matches. In germline, CDR1 is MNHNY, CDR2 SVGAGI (reference sequence). CDR3 sequence (DNA): TGTGCCAGCAGTTTCGGGACAGGGAACACTGAAGCTTTCTTT. Protein sequence: CASSFGTGNTEAFF.

This chain joins TRBV4-3 and TRBJ2-3, with TRBD1 matching over 7 bases. Germline CDR1 and CDR2: LGHNA and YSLEER. This CDR3 region has 16 residues. V lost 2 bases and J lost 3; bases outside the gene matches: 8. The CDR3 coding sequence is TGCGCCAGCAGCCAAATACAGGGGTTTAGGACAGATACGCAGTATTTT. The encoded protein is CASSQIQGFRTDTQYF.

This chain joins TRBV6-4 and TRBJ1-1, with D unclear. The V gene lost 5 bases and the J gene lost 3 bases, with 13 bases spanning the gap. CDR1 and CDR2 (germline): MRHNA, SNTAGT. The CDR3 is 14 residues long. In DNA, the CDR3 is TGTGCCAGCAGTTCGGGCGGGGATCACACTGAAGCTTTCTTT. It is translated as CASSSGGDHTEAFF.

The table lists this clone with a count of one. The chain recombines TRBV7-9 with TRBJ2-2; D is perhaps TRBD2 (5 bases). The V end lost 1 base, the J end lost 1 base, and 13 bases lay between the germline ends. The CDR3 loop spans 17 amino acids. In germline, CDR1 is SEHNR, CDR2 FQNEAQ (reference sequence). DNA of the CDR3: TGTGCCAGCAGCTTAGTAGGCGGGTTCTGGAACACCGGGGAGCTGTTTTTT. Amino acids: CASSLVGGFWNTGELFF.

The chain couples TRBV5-1 to TRBJ2-3; 7 nucleotides line up with TRBD1. Germline CDR1 SGHRS, CDR2 YFSETQ. V was pared by 2 bases and J by 3 bases, with 12 bases of the junction left unmatched. The CDR3 extends over 17 amino acids. CDR3 amino acids: CASSFLVTGAGTDTQYF. CDR3 coding DNA: TGCGCCAGCAGCTTCCTTGTCACAGGGGCAGGTACAGATACGCAGTATTTT.

The CDR3, as DNA: TGTGCCAGCAGCCCCGGGGGGCCCGATGAGACCCAGTACTTC. Translated: CASSPGGPDETQYF. The rearrangement links TRBV4-2 to TRBJ2-5, with D maybe TRBD2 (7 bases). CDR1 is LGHNA, CDR2 YNFKEQ, per germline. V was clipped by 4 bases and J by 5 bases, with 14 bases between them. This CDR3 has 14 residues.

Worth noting for this clone: The germline gene is not matched at one end of the junction; a read error may be the cause. The genes are TRBV7-7 and TRBJ2-2; D unresolved. Looked up from germline, CDR1 is SSHAT and CDR2 is FNYEAQ (reference sequence). The CDR3 sequence is 14 residues long. The CDR3 is CASSLSPYTGELFF. The CDR3 DNA follows: TGTGCTAGCAGCTTAAGCCCCTACACCGGGGAGCTGTTTTTT.

The chain links TRBV10-1 to TRBJ2-2; the match to TRBD2 covers 7 bases. The junction had 1 base not matched to a gene; V was cut back by 3 bases and J by 0 bases. Germline V gene data show CDR1 as WNHNN and CDR2 as SYGVQD (reference sequence). This CDR3 region has 15 residues. The CDR3 loop is CASSEGLANTGELFF. The CDR3 region has the DNA TGCGCCAGCAGTGAAGGACTAGCGAACACCGGGGAGCTGTTTTTT.

The chain links TRBV20-1 to TRBJ2-7, with D perhaps TRBD1 (5 bases). Trimming removed 6 bases from V and 5 bases from J, with 11 bases in between. In germline, CDR1 is DFQATT, CDR2 SNEGSKA (reference sequence). The length of the CDR3 is 11 residues. CDR3 DNA sequence: TGCAGTGCCGCAGTGGGGCACGAGCAGTACTTC. Translation: CSAAVGHEQYF.

In nucleotides, the CDR3 is TGTGCCAGCTCACCAGGGACAGGGGGAACCGAGCAGTACTTC. Translating gives CASSPGTGGTEQYF. The chain links TRBV18 to TRBJ2-7; 11 bases map to TRBD1. V gave up 2 bases and J gave up 6 bases; unmatched junction bases: 3. The CDR3 has 14 residues. Germline V gives CDR1 KGHSH, CDR2 LQKENI.

The V and J genes are TRBV29-1 and TRBJ1-2; TRBD1 matches 8 bases. The CDR3 contains 14 residues. Trimming at V came to 0 bases and at J to 9 bases, leaving 9 bases not matched to a gene. Per the germline V gene, CDR1 is SQVTM and CDR2 is ANQGSEA. The CDR3 DNA reads TGCAGCGTTGAAGAAGGGACAGGAGGGAATCGCTACACCTTC. It yields the protein CSVEEGTGGNRYTF.

This sequence joins TRBV6-6 and TRBJ2-7; the match to TRBD2 covers 8 bases. CDR1 MNHNY and CDR2 SVGAGI come from the germline V gene (reference sequence). V gave up 4 bases and J gave up 1 base; unmatched junction bases: 9. The CDR3 totals 16 residues. DNA for the CDR3: TGTGCCAGCAGTTTCGGACTAGCTGCAAAATCCTACGAGCAGTACTTC. Amino acid sequence: CASSFGLAAKSYEQYF.

This clone was found once. This chain connects TRBV4-1 to TRBJ2-5, with D possibly being TRBD2 (5 bases). Trimming left V 1 base short and J 1 base short, with 10 bases between. Per the germline V gene, CDR1 is MGHRA and CDR2 is YSYEKL. The length of the CDR3 is 15 residues. This CDR3 is CASSQGERTQETQYF. In nucleotides, the CDR3 is TGCGCCAGCAGCCAAGGAGAGCGGACCCAAGAGACCCAGTACTTC.

CDR3 sequence (DNA): TGTGCCAGCACCCCTGGCGGGGGGCCGTCCTACGAGCAGTACTTC. Translating it yields CASTPGGGPSYEQYF. This chain uses TRBV27 with TRBJ2-7; 8 positions match TRBD2. CDR3 length equals 15 residues. Unmatched junction bases numbered 9, after V lost 7 bases and J lost 1 base. From germline, CDR1 is MNHEY and CDR2 SMNVEV (reference sequence).

This chain joins TRBV7-9 and TRBJ2-1; the D gene is possibly TRBD1 (5 bases). Germline CDR1 reads SEHNR; CDR2 reads FQNEAQ (reference sequence). This CDR3 has 15 residues. With 1 base removed from V and 6 bases from J, the gap between germline ends came to 13 bases. CDR3 amino acids: CASSLGQGQGNEQFF. In DNA form, the CDR3 reads TGTGCCAGCAGCTTAGGGCAGGGCCAGGGCAATGAGCAGTTCTTC.

This clone was observed once. V gene TRBV19 combines with J gene TRBJ2-7; D uncertain. CDR3 length: 13 amino acids. Germline values: CDR1 LNHDA, CDR2 SQIVND (reference sequence). Deletions cut 5 bases from V and 2 bases from J, with 10 bases between. The CDR3 sequence is CASSLAVPYEQYF. The CDR3 DNA reads as TGTGCCAGTAGTCTGGCAGTCCCCTACGAGCAGTACTTC.

This rearrangement joins TRBV7-2 to TRBJ1-2, with no clear D. This CDR3 region has 15 residues. Between the trimmed V and J ends, which lost 5 bases and 7 bases, there was a span of 20 bases. Germline CDR1 reads SGHTA; CDR2 reads FQGNSA. The CDR3 DNA reads TGTGCCAGCAGCCCTAGCTTATCACGGGCCGGTGGCTACACCTTC. Translated, it gives CASSPSLSRAGGYTF.

This clone showed up just a few times. The chain carries TRBV28 and TRBJ2-7, with TRBD1 matching 7 bases. CDR3 length: 14 residues. Germline V gene sequence: CDR1 MDHEN, CDR2 SYDVKM. With 7 bases clipped from V and 6 bases from J, the junction kept 12 bases outside the gene matches. The DNA of the CDR3 is TGTGCCAGCACCGCCGGGACAGCCGGTCTCGAGCAGTACTTC. It yields the protein CASTAGTAGLEQYF. Drawing the rest from reference TRBV28 and TRBJ2-7, the complete variable domain is DVKVTQSSRYLVKRTGEKVFLECVQDMDHENMFWYRQDPGLGLRLIYFSYDVKMKEKGDIPEGYSVSREKKERFSLILESASTNQTSMYLCASTAGTAGLEQYFGPGTRLTVT.